This is a list of T cell receptor beta chains from one sample in a study of T cell responses to AZD1222 COVID-19 vaccine. Assay: immunoSEQ multiplex PCR; the TCRdb copy retains only in-frame clones and omits some. The data contain 95,000 to 110,000 clones, less than 95% of them singletons. This material consisted of peripheral blood, taken on day 0 of AZD1222 vaccination. All receptors come from an adult in good health. Both conserved end residues are part of each CDR3. D genes are given only for firm matches. The listing skips clone size in some rows; elsewhere it reads once, few, many or a size class.

size: few
D: .
V: TRBV21-1
J: TRBJ2-1
CDR3: CASSKAGLRGPNEQFF
DNA: TGTGCCAGCAGCAAAGCGGGGTTGCGCGGCCCCAATGAGCAGTTCTTC

size: once
D: TRBD2
V: TRBV7-3
J: TRBJ2-3
CDR3: CASSVGSGASTDTQYF
DNA: TGTGCCAGTAGCGTGGGTAGCGGGGCTAGCACAGATACGCAGTATTTT

size: .
D: .
V: TRBV3-1/TRBV3-2
J: TRBJ1-2
CDR3: CASRDKGGGYTF
DNA: TGTGCCAGCAGGGACAAAGGGGGTGGCTACACCTTC

size: .
D: TRBD2
V: TRBV7-9
J: TRBJ2-3
CDR3: CASSSSGGAIGTQYF
DNA: TGTGCCAGCAGCTCTAGCGGGGGGGCCATCGGTACGCAGTATTTT

size: once
D: .
V: TRBV7-9
J: TRBJ1-1
CDR3: CASSYLGPAPKAFF
DNA: TGTGCCAGCAGCTACCTGGGCCCAGCGCCTAAAGCTTTCTTT

size: .
D: .
V: TRBV15
J: TRBJ2-7
CDR3: CATSRDRQGRDEQYF
DNA: TGTGCCACCAGCAGAGACAGACAGGGGAGGGACGAGCAGTACTTC

size: .
D: .
V: TRBV11-2
J: TRBJ1-6
CDR3: CASSLVYLNSPLHF
DNA: TGTGCCAGCAGCTTAGTATACCTTAATTCACCCCTCCACTTT

size: .
D: TRBD1
V: TRBV5-1
J: TRBJ1-3
CDR3: CASSTGQSSGNTIYF
DNA: TGCGCCAGCAGCACGGGACAGTCCTCTGGAAACACCATATATTTT

size: once
D: TRBD2
V: TRBV6-5
J: TRBJ2-7
CDR3: CASTRGRGGIYEQYF
DNA: TGTGCCAGCACAAGAGGGCGGGGGGGTATCTACGAGCAGTACTTC

size: .
D: .
V: TRBV19
J: TRBJ2-1
CDR3: CASTMSPGSAHHEQFF
DNA: TGTGCCAGTACGATGTCTCCGGGGTCAGCGCACCATGAGCAGTTCTTC

size: .
D: TRBD1
V: TRBV4-2
J: TRBJ1-1
CDR3: CASSQRGTAEAFF
DNA: TGTGCCAGCAGCCAACGAGGGACAGCTGAAGCTTTCTTT

size: .
D: TRBD1
V: TRBV2
J: TRBJ1-5
CDR3: CASRLGQLQPQHF
DNA: TGTGCCAGCAGACTGGGACAGTTACAGCCCCAGCATTTT

size: .
D: TRBD2
V: TRBV5-4
J: TRBJ2-1
CDR3: CASSLLAGTNYNEQFF
DNA: TGTGCCAGCAGCTTGTTGGCCGGGACTAACTACAATGAGCAGTTCTTC

size: few
D: TRBD1
V: TRBV28
J: TRBJ2-5
CDR3: CASSLGQTKETQYF
DNA: TGTGCCAGCAGTCTGGGACAGACAAAAGAGACCCAGTACTTC